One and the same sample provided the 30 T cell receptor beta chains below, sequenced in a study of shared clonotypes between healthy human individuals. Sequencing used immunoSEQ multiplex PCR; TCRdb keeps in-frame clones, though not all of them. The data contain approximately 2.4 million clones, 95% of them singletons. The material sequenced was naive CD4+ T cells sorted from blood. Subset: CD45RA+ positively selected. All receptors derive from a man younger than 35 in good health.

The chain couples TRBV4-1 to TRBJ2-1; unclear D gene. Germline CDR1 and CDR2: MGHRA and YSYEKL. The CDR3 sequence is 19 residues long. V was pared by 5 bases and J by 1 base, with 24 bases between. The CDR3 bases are TGCGCCAGCAGCGTATCCGGAAAATGGCGTGGGAAGTCCTACAATGAGCAGTTCTTC. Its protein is CASSVSGKWRGKSYNEQFF.

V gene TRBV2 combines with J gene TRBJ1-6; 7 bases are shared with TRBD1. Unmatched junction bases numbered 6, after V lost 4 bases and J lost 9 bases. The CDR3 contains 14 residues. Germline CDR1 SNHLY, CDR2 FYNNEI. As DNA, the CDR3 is TGTGCCAGCAGTGGACAGGGAGGGGTTTCACCCCTCCACTTT. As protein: CASSGQGGVSPLHF. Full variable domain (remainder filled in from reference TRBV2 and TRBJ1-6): EPEVTQTPSHQVTQMGQEVILRCVPISNHLYFYWYRQILGQKVEFLVSFYNNEISEKSEIFDDQFSVERPDGSNFTLKIRSTKLEDSAMYFCASSGQGGVSPLHFGNGTRLTVT.

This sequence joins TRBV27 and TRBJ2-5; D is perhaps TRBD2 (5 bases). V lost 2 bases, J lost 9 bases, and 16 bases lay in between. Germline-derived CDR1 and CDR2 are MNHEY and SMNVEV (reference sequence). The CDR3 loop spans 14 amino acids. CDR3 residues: CASSLALDNGAQYF. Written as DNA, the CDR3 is TGTGCCAGCAGTTTAGCGCTAGATAACGGGGCCCAGTACTTC.

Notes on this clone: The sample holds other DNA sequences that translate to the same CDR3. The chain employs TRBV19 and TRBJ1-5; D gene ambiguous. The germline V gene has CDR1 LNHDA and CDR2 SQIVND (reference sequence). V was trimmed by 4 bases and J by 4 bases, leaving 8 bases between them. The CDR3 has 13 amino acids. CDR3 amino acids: CASSRDRNQPQHF. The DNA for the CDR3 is TGTGCCAGTAGTAGAGACCGTAATCAGCCCCAGCATTTT. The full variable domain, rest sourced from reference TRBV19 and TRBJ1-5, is DGGITQSPKYLFRKEGQNVTLSCEQNLNHDAMYWYRQDPGQGLRLIYYSQIVNDFQKGDIAEGYSVSREKKESFPLTVTSAQKNPTAFYLCASSRDRNQPQHFGDGTRLSIL.

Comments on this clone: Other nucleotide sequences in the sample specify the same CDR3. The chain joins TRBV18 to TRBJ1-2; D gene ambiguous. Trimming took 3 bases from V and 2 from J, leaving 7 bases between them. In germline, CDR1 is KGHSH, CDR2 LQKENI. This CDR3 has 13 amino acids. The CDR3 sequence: CASSPPQNYGYTF. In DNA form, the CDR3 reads TGTGCCAGCTCACCTCCCCAGAACTATGGCTACACCTTC.

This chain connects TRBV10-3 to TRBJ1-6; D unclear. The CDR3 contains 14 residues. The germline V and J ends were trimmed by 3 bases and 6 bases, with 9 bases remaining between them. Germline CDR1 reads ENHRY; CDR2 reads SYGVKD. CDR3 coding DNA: TGTGCCATCAGTGATGTGGGAGGTAATTCACCCCTCCACTTT. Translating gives CAISDVGGNSPLHF.

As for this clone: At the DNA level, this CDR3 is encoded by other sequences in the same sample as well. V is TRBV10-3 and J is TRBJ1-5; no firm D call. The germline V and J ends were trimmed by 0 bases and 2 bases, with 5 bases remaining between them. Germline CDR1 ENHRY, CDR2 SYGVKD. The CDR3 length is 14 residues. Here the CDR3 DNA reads TGTGCCATCAGTGAGTCGGGAGGCAATCAGCCCCAGCATTTT. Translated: CAISESGGNQPQHF.

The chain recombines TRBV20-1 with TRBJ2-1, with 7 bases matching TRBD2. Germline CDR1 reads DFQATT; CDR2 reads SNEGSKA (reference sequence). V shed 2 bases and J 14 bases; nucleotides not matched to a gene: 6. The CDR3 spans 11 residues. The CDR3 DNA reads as TGCAGTGCTAGACTAGCGGCCGTGGAGTTCTTC. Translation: CSARLAAVEFF.

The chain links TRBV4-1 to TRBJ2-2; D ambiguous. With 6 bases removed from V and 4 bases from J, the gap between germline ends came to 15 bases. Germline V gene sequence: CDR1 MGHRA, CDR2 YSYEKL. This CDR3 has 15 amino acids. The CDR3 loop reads CASRLVGVGTGELFF. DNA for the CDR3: TGCGCCAGCAGGCTCGTCGGAGTCGGCACCGGGGAGCTGTTTTTT.

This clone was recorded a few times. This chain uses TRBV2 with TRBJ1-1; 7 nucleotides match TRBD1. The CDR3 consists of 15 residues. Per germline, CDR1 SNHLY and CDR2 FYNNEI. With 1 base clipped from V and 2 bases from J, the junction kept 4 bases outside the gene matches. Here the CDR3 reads CASSEVSGGNTEAFF. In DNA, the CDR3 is TGTGCCAGCAGTGAAGTGTCAGGGGGAAACACTGAAGCTTTCTTT.

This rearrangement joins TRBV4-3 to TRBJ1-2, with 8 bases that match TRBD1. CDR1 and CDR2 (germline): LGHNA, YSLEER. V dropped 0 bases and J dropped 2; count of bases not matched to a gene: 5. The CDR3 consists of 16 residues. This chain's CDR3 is CASSQEPGQVNYGYTF. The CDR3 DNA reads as TGCGCCAGCAGCCAAGAGCCGGGACAGGTAAACTATGGCTACACCTTC.

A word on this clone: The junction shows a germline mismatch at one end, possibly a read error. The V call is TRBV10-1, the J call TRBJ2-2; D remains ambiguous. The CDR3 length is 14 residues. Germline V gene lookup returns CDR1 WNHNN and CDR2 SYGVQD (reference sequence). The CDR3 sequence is CASSQSPNTGELFF. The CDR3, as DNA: TGCGCCAGCAGTCAGTCACCGAACACCGGGGAGCTGTTTTTT.

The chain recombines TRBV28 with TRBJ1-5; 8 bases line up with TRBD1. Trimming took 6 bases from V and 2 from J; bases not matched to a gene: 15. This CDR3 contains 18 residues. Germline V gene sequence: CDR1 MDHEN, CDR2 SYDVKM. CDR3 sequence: CASRWTGKRVVGNQPQHF. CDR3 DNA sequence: TGTGCCAGCAGGTGGACAGGGAAACGGGTTGTAGGCAATCAGCCCCAGCATTTT.

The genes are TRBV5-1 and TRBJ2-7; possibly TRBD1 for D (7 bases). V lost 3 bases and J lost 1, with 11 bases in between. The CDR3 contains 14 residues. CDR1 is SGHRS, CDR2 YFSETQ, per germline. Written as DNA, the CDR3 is TGCGCCAGCAGCTCACAGGGGACTTCCTACGAGCAGTACTTC. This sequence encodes CASSSQGTSYEQYF.

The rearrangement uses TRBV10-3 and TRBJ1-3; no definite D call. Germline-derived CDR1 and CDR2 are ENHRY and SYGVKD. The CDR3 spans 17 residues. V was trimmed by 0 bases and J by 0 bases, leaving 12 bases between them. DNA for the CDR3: TGTGCCATCAGTGAGTCGCCGGGCCGTTACTCTGGAAACACCATATATTTT. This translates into CAISESPGRYSGNTIYF.

CDR3 sequence (DNA): TGTGCCATCAGTGAGTCCGAGGTGTTGTGGCAGCCCCAGCATTTT. Translation gives CAISESEVLWQPQHF. The chain carries TRBV10-3 and TRBJ1-5; D unclear. The germline gives CDR1 ENHRY, CDR2 SYGVKD. The CDR3 spans 15 residues. Trimming pared 0 bases from V and 7 bases from J, leaving 13 bases between.

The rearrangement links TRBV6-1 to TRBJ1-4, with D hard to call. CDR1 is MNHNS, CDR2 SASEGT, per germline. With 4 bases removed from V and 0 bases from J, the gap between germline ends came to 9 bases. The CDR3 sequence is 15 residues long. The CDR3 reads CASSGQAATNEKLFF. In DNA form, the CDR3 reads TGTGCCAGCAGTGGACAAGCTGCAACTAATGAAAAACTGTTTTTT.

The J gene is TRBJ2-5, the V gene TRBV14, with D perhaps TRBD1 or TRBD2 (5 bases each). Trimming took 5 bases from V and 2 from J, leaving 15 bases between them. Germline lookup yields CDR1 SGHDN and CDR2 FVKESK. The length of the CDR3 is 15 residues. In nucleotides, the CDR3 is TGTGCCAGCAGCATAGCAGGGTGGGGGCAAGAGACCCAGTACTTC. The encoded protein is CASSIAGWGQETQYF.

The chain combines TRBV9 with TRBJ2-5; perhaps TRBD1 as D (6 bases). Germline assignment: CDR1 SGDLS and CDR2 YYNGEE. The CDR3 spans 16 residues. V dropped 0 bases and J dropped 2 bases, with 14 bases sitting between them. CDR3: CASSVDRTASQETQYF. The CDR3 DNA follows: TGTGCCAGCAGCGTAGATCGGACAGCTTCTCAAGAGACCCAGTACTTC.

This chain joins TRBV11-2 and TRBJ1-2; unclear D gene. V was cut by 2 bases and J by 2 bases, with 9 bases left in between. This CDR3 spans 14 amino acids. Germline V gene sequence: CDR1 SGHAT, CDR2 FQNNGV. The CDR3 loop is CASSLSEQNYGYTF. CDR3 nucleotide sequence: TGTGCCAGCAGCTTAAGTGAACAGAACTATGGCTACACCTTC.

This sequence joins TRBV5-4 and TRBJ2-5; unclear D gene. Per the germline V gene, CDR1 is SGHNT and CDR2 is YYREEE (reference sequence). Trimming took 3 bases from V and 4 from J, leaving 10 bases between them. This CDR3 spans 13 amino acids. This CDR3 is CASSSLLGETQYF. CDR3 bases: TGTGCCAGCAGCTCTCTCCTAGGAGAGACCCAGTACTTC.

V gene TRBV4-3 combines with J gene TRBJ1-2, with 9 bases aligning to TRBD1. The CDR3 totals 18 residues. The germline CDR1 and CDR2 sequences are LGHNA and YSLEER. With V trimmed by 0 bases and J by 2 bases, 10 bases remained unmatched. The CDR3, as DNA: TGCGCCAGCAGCCAAGATCATTTACAGGGGGCAGGAAACTATGGCTACACCTTC. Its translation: CASSQDHLQGAGNYGYTF.

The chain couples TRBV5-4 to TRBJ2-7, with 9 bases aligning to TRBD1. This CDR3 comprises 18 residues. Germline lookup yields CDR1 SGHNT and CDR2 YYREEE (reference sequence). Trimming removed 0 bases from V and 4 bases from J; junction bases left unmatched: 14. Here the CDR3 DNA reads TGTGCCAGCAGCTTGGGAGGCGGGACAGGGACGTCGTGGTACGAGCAGTACTTC. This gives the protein CASSLGGGTGTSWYEQYF.

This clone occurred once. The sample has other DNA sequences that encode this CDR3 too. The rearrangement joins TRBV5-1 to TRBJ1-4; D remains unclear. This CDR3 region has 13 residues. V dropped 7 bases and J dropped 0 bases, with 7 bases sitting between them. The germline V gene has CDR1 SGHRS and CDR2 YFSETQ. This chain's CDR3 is CASRLATNEKLFF. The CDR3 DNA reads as TGCGCCAGCCGCCTTGCAACTAATGAAAAACTGTTTTTT.

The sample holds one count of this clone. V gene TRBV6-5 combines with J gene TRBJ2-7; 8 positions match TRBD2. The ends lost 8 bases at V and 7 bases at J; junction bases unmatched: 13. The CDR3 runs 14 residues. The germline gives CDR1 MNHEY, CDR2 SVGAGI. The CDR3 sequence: CASAKASGSREQYF. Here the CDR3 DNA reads TGTGCCAGCGCCAAGGCGAGCGGGAGTCGAGAGCAGTACTTC.

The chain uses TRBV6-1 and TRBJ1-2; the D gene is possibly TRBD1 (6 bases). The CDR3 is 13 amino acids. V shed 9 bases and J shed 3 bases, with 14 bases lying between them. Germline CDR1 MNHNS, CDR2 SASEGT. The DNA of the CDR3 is TGTGCCAGTGCTAGGGGGGTTGACTATGGCTACACCTTC. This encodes CASARGVDYGYTF.

CDR3 DNA sequence: TGTGCCAGCAGCCCAAGACAGGGGACCTCCTACAATGAGCAGTTCTTC. Encoded protein: CASSPRQGTSYNEQFF. V and J are TRBV11-2 and TRBJ2-1; 8 bases are shared with TRBD1. CDR1 is SGHAT and CDR2 is FQNNGV in the germline V gene. The CDR3 extends over 16 amino acids. V lost 5 bases, J lost 0 bases, and 6 bases stayed unmatched.

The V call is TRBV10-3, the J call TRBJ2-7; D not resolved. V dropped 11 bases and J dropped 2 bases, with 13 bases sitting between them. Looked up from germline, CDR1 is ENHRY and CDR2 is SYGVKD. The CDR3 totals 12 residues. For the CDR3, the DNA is TGTGCCTCCGGAGTCCTAACCTACGAGCAGTACTTC. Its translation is CASGVLTYEQYF.

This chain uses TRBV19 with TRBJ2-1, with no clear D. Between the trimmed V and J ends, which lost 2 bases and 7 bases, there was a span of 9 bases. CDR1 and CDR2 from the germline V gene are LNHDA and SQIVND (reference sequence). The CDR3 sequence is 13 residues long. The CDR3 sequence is CASSIFGVNEQFF. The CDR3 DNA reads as TGTGCCAGTAGTATATTTGGGGTGAATGAGCAGTTCTTC.

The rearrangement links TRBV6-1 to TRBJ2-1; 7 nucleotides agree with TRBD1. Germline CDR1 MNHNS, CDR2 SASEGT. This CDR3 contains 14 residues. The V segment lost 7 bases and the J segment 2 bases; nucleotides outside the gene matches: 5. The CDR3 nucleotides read TGTGCCAGCACCCGGGACAGAGCCTACAATGAGCAGTTCTTC. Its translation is CASTRDRAYNEQFF.